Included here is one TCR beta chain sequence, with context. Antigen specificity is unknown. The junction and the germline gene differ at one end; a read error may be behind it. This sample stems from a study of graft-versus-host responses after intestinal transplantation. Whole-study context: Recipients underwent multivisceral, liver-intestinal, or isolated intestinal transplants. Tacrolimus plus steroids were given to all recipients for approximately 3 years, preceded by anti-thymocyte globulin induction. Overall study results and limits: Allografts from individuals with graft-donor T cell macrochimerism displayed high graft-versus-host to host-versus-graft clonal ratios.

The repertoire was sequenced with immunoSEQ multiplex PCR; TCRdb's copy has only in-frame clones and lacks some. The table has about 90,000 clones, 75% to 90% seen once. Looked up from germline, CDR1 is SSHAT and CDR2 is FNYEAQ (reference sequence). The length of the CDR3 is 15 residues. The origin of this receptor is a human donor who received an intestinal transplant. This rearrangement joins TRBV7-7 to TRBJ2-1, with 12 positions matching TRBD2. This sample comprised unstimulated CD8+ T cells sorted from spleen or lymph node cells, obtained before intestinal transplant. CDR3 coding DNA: TGTGCTAGCAGCCAAGGACTAGCGGGAAGGGATGAGCAGTTCTTC. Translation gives CASSQGLAGRDEQFF.